These 23 T cell receptor beta chains came from one sample sequenced in a study of Tregs in tolerant kidney transplant recipients. Method: immunoSEQ multiplex PCR; TCRdb's copy keeps in-frame clones and lacks some. In total, the table holds tens of thousands of clones. This specimen consisted of CD4+ T cells from blood, obtained before the transplant. All receptors derive from a human donor who received a combined kidney and bone marrow transplant.

The covered CDR3 bases are TGCGCCAGCAGCTTGAGCCCACCAAACTATGGC. Translating gives CASSLSPPNYG. The whole CDR3 is CASSLSPPNYGYTF. This chain uses TRBV5-1 with TRBJ1-2, with D hard to call. The CDR3 end is not reached by the read, which stops 3 residues before it; the germline J gene fills it in. This CDR3 has 14 residues. V was shortened by 1 base and J by 2 bases, with 9 bases between the two germline ends. CDR1 and CDR2 (germline): SGHRS, YFSETQ.

Notes on this clone: The read terminates 3 residues before the CDR3 end, so the remaining end is supplied by the germline J gene. The chain couples TRBV7-9 to TRBJ1-1, with TRBD1 identical over 8 bases. Germline assignment: CDR1 SEHNR and CDR2 FQNEAQ (reference sequence). The trim removed 7 bases at V and 0 bases at J, leaving 4 bases unmatched. The CDR3 is made up of 14 amino acids. CDR3 sequence: CASTVDRVNTEAFF. Partial CDR3 DNA: TGTGCCAGCACTGTGGACAGGGTGAACACTGAA.

As for this clone: With the read ending 3 residues before the CDR3 end, the germline J gene is used to fill in that end. The V gene is TRBV20-1, the J gene TRBJ2-7; TRBD1 aligns across 11 bases. The germline gives CDR1 DFQATT, CDR2 SNEGSKA (reference sequence). The CDR3 length is 13 residues. V gave up 5 bases and J gave up 3 bases; unmatched junction bases: 3. The CDR3 here is CSAAGQGDYEQYF. Partial CDR3 DNA: TGCAGTGCTGCGGGACAGGGGGACTACGAG.

Remarks on this clone: The sequenced fragment ends 3 residues before the CDR3 boundary, so the rest is inferred from the germline J gene. The genes are TRBV7-2 and TRBJ1-1; tentative D call: TRBD1 (6 bases). Per germline, CDR1 SGHTA and CDR2 FQGNSA. Trimming pared 2 bases from V and 6 bases from J, leaving 10 bases between. The CDR3 is 13 residues long. The part of the CDR3 DNA that was read is TGTGCCAGCAGCTTAAGAAAGGGGGCTGAA. It specifies CASSLRKGAE. The whole CDR3 sequence reads CASSLRKGAEAFF.

A remark on this clone: The DNA ends 3 residues before the CDR3 does, and the rest of the CDR3 is filled in from the germline J gene. The same CDR3 also results from other DNA sequences found in this sample. The genes are TRBV2 and TRBJ2-5; 11 bases are shared with TRBD2. With V trimmed by 2 bases and J by 4 bases, 3 bases remained unmatched. The CDR3 is 15 amino acids. Germline assignment: CDR1 SNHLY and CDR2 FYNNEI. The CDR3 reads CASSERLAGGETQYF. The sequenced CDR3 bases are TGTGCCAGCAGTGAACGCCTAGCGGGGGGAGAGACC.

A note on this clone: The read comes to an end 3 residues before the CDR3 does, leaving the germline J gene to fill in the end. The chain couples TRBV19 to TRBJ1-5; tentative D call: TRBD1 (5 bases). Germline-derived CDR1 and CDR2 are LNHDA and SQIVND (reference sequence). V gave up 0 bases and J gave up 7 bases, with 16 bases separating them. The CDR3 contains 16 residues. Partial CDR3 DNA: TGTGCCAGTAGTATAGAGGGTGGCAGGGTTGGGCAGCCC. This translates into CASSIEGGRVGQP. The entire CDR3 is CASSIEGGRVGQPQHF.

For this clone: The read stops 3 residues short of the end of the CDR3; the missing end is completed from the germline J gene. The V gene is TRBV18, the J gene TRBJ2-1; 13 positions match TRBD2. Looked up from germline, CDR1 is KGHSH and CDR2 is LQKENI. With V trimmed by 4 bases and J by 8 bases, 5 bases remained unmatched. This CDR3 has 15 residues. The CDR3 here is CASSRTSGGADEQFF. The DNA read from the CDR3 is TGTGCCAGCTCACGCACTAGCGGGGGGGCAGATGAG.

A note on this clone: The read terminates 3 residues ahead of where the CDR3 ends, so the germline J gene completes it. This chain links TRBV18 with TRBJ1-2; the match to TRBD1 covers 7 bases. CDR3 length: 15 amino acids. Germline lookup yields CDR1 KGHSH and CDR2 LQKENI. The V and J ends lost 6 bases and 0 bases, in that order; junction bases with no gene match: 7. CDR3 loop: CASSEDRQTNYGYTF. The part of the CDR3 DNA that was read is TGTGCCAGCTCCGAGGACAGGCAAACTAACTATGGC.

About this clone itself: The read ends 3 residues shy of where the CDR3 ends; the end is completed using the germline J gene. The J gene is TRBJ1-4, the V gene TRBV5-4; 7 positions match TRBD1. V shed 4 bases and J 0 bases; nucleotides not matched to a gene: 3. This CDR3 comprises 15 residues. CDR1 SGHNT and CDR2 YYREEE come from the germline V gene (reference sequence). The chain's CDR3 is CASSPGQSTNEKLFF. The sequenced CDR3 bases are TGTGCCAGCAGCCCGGGACAGTCAACTAATGAAAAA.

CDR3 region: CASSQGRGGGYNEQFF. CDR3 DNA, as far as it was read: TGCGCCAGCAGCCAAGGGCGGGGTGGCGGCTACAATGAG. The chain links TRBV5-1 to TRBJ2-1, with D tentatively TRBD2 (6 bases). The CDR3 is cut off 3 residues early in the read; its end comes from the germline J gene. V was shortened by 4 bases and J by 3 bases, with 17 bases between the two germline ends. CDR3 length: 16 residues. Germline V gene data show CDR1 as SGHRS and CDR2 as YFSETQ.

In regard to this clone: The read gets to within 3 residues of the CDR3 end, and the germline J gene fills in the rest. This chain uses TRBV29-1 with TRBJ2-2, with D tentatively TRBD1 (5 bases). Trimming pared 5 bases from V and 4 bases from J, leaving 11 bases between. From germline, CDR1 is SQVTM and CDR2 ANQGSEA. The CDR3 consists of 13 residues. This CDR3 is CSVLWGSTGELFF. The CDR3 bases that were read are TGCAGCGTTTTATGGGGCAGCACCGGGGAG.

A remark on this clone: The CDR3 extends 3 residues past the end of the read, so its final part is completed from the germline J gene. The chain is built from TRBV6-2 or TRBV6-3 and TRBJ1-2; TRBD1 matches at 8 bases. Germline CDR1 and CDR2: MNHEY and SVGEGT. V dropped 4 bases and J dropped 6; count of bases not matched to a gene: 13. The CDR3 has 16 amino acids. CDR3 DNA (partial): TGTGCCAGCAGTTTCCCGGACAGGGCCTATACGGATGGC. Amino acid sequence: CASSFPDRAYTDG. Given in full, the CDR3 is CASSFPDRAYTDGYTF.

Worth noting for this clone: The read terminates 3 residues before the CDR3 end, so the remaining end is supplied by the germline J gene. The chain uses TRBV5-1 and TRBJ1-2, with TRBD1 matching over 8 bases. V lost 4 bases to trimming and J lost 6 bases; unmatched junction nucleotides: 5. This CDR3 has 13 residues. Germline CDR1 is SGHRS and CDR2 is YFSETQ. The part of the CDR3 DNA that was read is TGCGCCAGCAGCGTGACAGGGGTGGATGGC. It specifies CASSVTGVDG. The whole CDR3 sequence reads CASSVTGVDGYTF.

As to this clone: The read comes to an end 3 residues before the CDR3 does, leaving the germline J gene to fill in the end. The rearrangement joins TRBV18 to TRBJ2-1; 9 nucleotides match TRBD2. The CDR3 has 16 residues. Germline V CDR1 and CDR2: KGHSH, LQKENI. V lost 2 bases to trimming and J lost 6 bases; unmatched junction nucleotides: 8. The DNA read from the CDR3 is TGTGCCAGCTCACCAAGTTGGCTAGCGGGGCCCAATGAG. This codes for CASSPSWLAGPNE. The whole CDR3 reads CASSPSWLAGPNEQFF.

CDR3 loop: CASSLLAGFEDTQYF. Partial CDR3 DNA: TGTGCCAGCAGCTTATTAGCGGGATTCGAAGATACG. This chain uses TRBV7-9 with TRBJ2-3; 8 bases map to TRBD2. The CDR3 end falls 3 residues outside the read, so it is completed with the germline J gene. Germline CDR1 is SEHNR and CDR2 is FQNEAQ (reference sequence). Trimming cost V 2 bases and J 5 bases; bases outside gene matches: 6. This CDR3 has 15 residues.

As to this clone: The read is 3 residues too short to cover the CDR3 end, so that end is filled in from the germline J gene. J is TRBJ2-7 and V is TRBV7-8; 11 nucleotides agree with TRBD2. The CDR3 consists of 16 residues. Germline V gene sequence: CDR1 SGHVS, CDR2 FQNEAQ. J was trimmed by 3 bases and V by 5 bases; bases with no gene match: 9. CDR3 sequence reads: CASSPTGLAAHYEQYF. The CDR3 bases that were read are TGTGCCAGCAGCCCCACGGGACTAGCGGCCCACTACGAG.

Comments on this clone: The read ends 3 residues shy of where the CDR3 ends; the end is completed using the germline J gene. The chain carries TRBV6-1 and TRBJ1-3, with D possibly TRBD1 on 5 matching bases. The V end lost 4 bases, the J end lost 0 bases, and 10 bases lay between the germline ends. Germline CDR1 MNHNS, CDR2 SASEGT. CDR3 length equals 15 residues. The CDR3 sequence is CASSARGNSGNTIYF. The sequenced part of the CDR3 DNA is TGTGCCAGCAGTGCGCGGGGGAACTCTGGAAACACC.

CDR3 DNA, as far as it was read: TGTGCCAGCAGCGGCACGGACAGGAACTATGGC. Its protein product is CASSGTDRNYG. The CDR3, in full, reads CASSGTDRNYGYTF. V gene TRBV5-5 combines with J gene TRBJ1-2; 7 bases are a match to TRBD1. The sequence runs out 3 residues before the end of the CDR3; the remainder is reconstructed from the germline J gene. The CDR3 is 14 residues long. Losses at the gene ends were 4 bases for V and 2 bases for J; bases not matched to a gene: 5. Germline V lookup: CDR1 SGHKS, CDR2 YYEKEE (reference sequence).

To note about this clone: The sequence runs out 3 residues before the end of the CDR3; the remainder is reconstructed from the germline J gene. The chain joins TRBV23-1 to TRBJ2-1, with 7 bases aligning to TRBD1. TRBV23-1 is reported as an ORF; its role is uncertain. V lost 1 base and J lost 6; bases outside the gene matches: 18. The CDR3 length is 19 residues. The covered CDR3 bases are TGCGCCAGCAGTCAATATCCTGTAACAGGGGAAAGGGGAATCAATGAG. It codes for CASSQYPVTGERGINE. The entire CDR3 sequence reads CASSQYPVTGERGINEQFF.

As concerns this clone: The CDR3 goes on 3 residues after the read ends, and that part is filled in from the germline J gene. This chain links TRBV20-1 with TRBJ1-2, with D perhaps matching TRBD1 (5 bases). V was shortened by 6 bases and J by 4 bases, with 12 bases between the two germline ends. CDR1 and CDR2 from the germline V gene are DFQATT and SNEGSKA (reference sequence). The CDR3 consists of 12 residues. The covered CDR3 bases are TGCAGTGCGTCGACAGACCCCTATGGC. Protein product: CSASTDPYG. The whole CDR3 reads CSASTDPYGYTF.

A note on this clone: Read data end 3 residues before the CDR3 end; the end is taken from the germline J gene. The chain joins TRBV5-1 to TRBJ2-5; D may be TRBD1 (6 bases). V was pared by 5 bases and J by 3 bases, with 11 bases between. The CDR3 covers 13 residues. Germline V gene sequence: CDR1 SGHRS, CDR2 YFSETQ. The part of the CDR3 DNA that was read is TGCGCCAGCAGTTCAGGGGATGAAGAGACC. Residues: CASSSGDEET. The complete CDR3 protein is CASSSGDEETQYF.

Regarding this clone: The read ends 3 residues early relative to the CDR3; the germline J gene fills the gap. This chain uses TRBV6-2 or TRBV6-3 with TRBJ2-2; 12 nucleotides line up with TRBD1. The V segment lost 5 bases and the J segment 6 bases; nucleotides outside the gene matches: 7. This CDR3 region has 16 residues. Per germline, CDR1 MNHEY and CDR2 SVGEGT. The covered CDR3 bases are TGTGCCAGCAGTCTCCCCGGGACAGGGGGCCCCGGGGAG. Translation gives CASSLPGTGGPGE. The complete CDR3 protein is CASSLPGTGGPGELFF.

In the case of this clone: From the germline J gene comes the end of the CDR3, since the read stops 3 residues before it. The V and J genes are TRBV5-6 and TRBJ2-2; 7 nucleotides align to TRBD1. V dropped 3 bases and J dropped 2; count of bases not matched to a gene: 1. Germline V gene data show CDR1 as SGHDT and CDR2 as YYEEEE. The CDR3 has 14 residues. The part of the CDR3 DNA that was read is TGTGCCAGCAGCTGGGACAGAAACACCGGGGAG. Its protein product is CASSWDRNTGE. The full CDR3 protein is CASSWDRNTGELFF.